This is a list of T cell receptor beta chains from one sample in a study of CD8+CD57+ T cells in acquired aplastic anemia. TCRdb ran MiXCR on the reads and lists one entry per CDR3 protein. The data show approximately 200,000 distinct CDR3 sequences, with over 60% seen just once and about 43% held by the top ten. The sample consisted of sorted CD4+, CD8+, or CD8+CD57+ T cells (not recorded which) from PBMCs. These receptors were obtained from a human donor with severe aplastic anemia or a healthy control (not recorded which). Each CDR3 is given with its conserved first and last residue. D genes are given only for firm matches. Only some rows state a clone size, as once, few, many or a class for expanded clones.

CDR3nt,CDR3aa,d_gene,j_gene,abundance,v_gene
TGTGCCAGCAGCCGAGATATCGGGAACACTGAAGCTTTCTTT,CASSRDIGNTEAFF,.,TRBJ1-1,many,TRBV5-6
TGTGCCAGCAGCCTAGAGGACAGGCCGAACACCGGGGAGCTGTTTTTT,CASSLEDRPNTGELFF,TRBD1,TRBJ2-2,many,TRBV28
TGTGCCAGCAGCTCGCTTAGTCCAGATACGCAGTATTTT,CASSSLSPDTQYF,.,TRBJ2-3,.,TRBV7-9
TGTGCCAGTAGTATATCGGGGACACCGAACACTGAAGCTTTCTTT,CASSISGTPNTEAFF,.,TRBJ1-1,.,TRBV19
TGTGCCAGCGAAATGCCCGGGAGTAACTATGGCTACACCTTC,CASEMPGSNYGYTF,.,TRBJ1-2,many,TRBV5-6
TGTGCCAGCAGCTTCGACAGGGGGTCGCAAGAGACCCAGTACTTC,CASSFDRGSQETQYF,TRBD1,TRBJ2-5,.,TRBV7-9
TGTGCCAGCAGCCGTACTAAGGCTGAAGCTTTCTTT,CASSRTKAEAFF,.,TRBJ1-1,.,TRBV7-8
TGTGCCAGCACCGGGACTAGCGAGACAGATACGCAGTATTTT,CASTGTSETDTQYF,TRBD2,TRBJ2-3,.,TRBV11-2
TGTGCCAGCAGTAGGCCCAGCGGTTGGAACTACAATGAGCAGTTCTTC,CASSRPSGWNYNEQFF,.,TRBJ2-1,.,TRBV12-3/TRBV12-4
TGTGCCAGCAGCTTAGGGACGGTGAAAACGAAAGAGACCCAGTACTTC,CASSLGTVKTKETQYF,.,TRBJ2-5,many,TRBV7-8
TGTGCCACCTCAGAGGACTTCAATCAGCCCCAGCATTTT,CATSEDFNQPQHF,.,TRBJ1-5,.,TRBV2
TGCGCCAGCAGCGTTGGACTAGCGGGAAGCTCCTACGAGCAGTACTTC,CASSVGLAGSSYEQYF,TRBD2,TRBJ2-7,.,TRBV7-9
TGCAGTGCTAGTAGGCAGGGGAATCTCTACGAGCAGTACTTC,CSASRQGNLYEQYF,.,TRBJ2-7,.,TRBV20-1
TGTGCCAGCAAGGGGGGGAACGAATACTACGACCAGTACTTC,CASKGGNEYYDQYF,.,TRBJ2-7,.,TRBV5-6
TGTGCCAGCAGCTCCCGGGACTACTCCGAGCAGTACTTC,CASSSRDYSEQYF,TRBD2,TRBJ2-7,.,TRBV7-9
TGTGCCAGCAGCTCCCGACAGGGTAGTTCTGGAAACACCATATATTTT,CASSSRQGSSGNTIYF,TRBD1,TRBJ1-3,.,TRBV7-9
TGTGCCACCAGTATGACAGGGAGCTGGGACATTCAGTACTTC,CATSMTGSWDIQYF,TRBD1,TRBJ2-4,.,TRBV15
TGTGCCAGCAGTGAATGGGGGGCTAGCCCTATGGGGGATGAGCAGTTCTTC,CASSEWGASPMGDEQFF,.,TRBJ2-1,few,TRBV25-1
TGCGCCAGCAGCTTGGAGGACTCCCCTGGAAATGAGCGGTTCTTC,CASSLEDSPGNERFF,.,TRBJ2-1,.,TRBV7-2
TGTGCCACCAGCGGAGACCCAACCGGGGAGACCCAGTACTTC,CATSGDPTGETQYF,.,TRBJ2-5,once,TRBV15
TGTGCCAGCACCTCGACCTACGAGCAGTACTTC,CASTSTYEQYF,.,TRBJ2-7,.,TRBV6-5
TGCAGCGCTCCCGGGACAGGAACCGCCGGGGAGCTGTTTTTT,CSAPGTGTAGELFF,TRBD1,TRBJ2-2,.,TRBV29-1
TGTGCCAGCAGCCAAAGGACAGCTGGGGGGGAAACCCAGTACTTC,CASSQRTAGGETQYF,.,TRBJ2-5,many,TRBV13
TGTGCCAGTAGTATAGCGACGGACATGTACTACAATGAGCAGTTCTTC,CASSIATDMYYNEQFF,.,TRBJ2-1,.,TRBV19
TGTGCCAGCAGCTTAGCCCGGGGGGCCGACAATGAGCAGTTCTTC,CASSLARGADNEQFF,.,TRBJ2-1,.,TRBV7-9
TGTGCCAGCAGCTGGGGGGTAGGGGGCAATCAGCCCCAGCATTTT,CASSWGVGGNQPQHF,.,TRBJ1-5,.,TRBV7-9
TGTGCCAGCAGCTTCTCGACAGCATCCATGAACACTGAAGCTTTCTTT,CASSFSTASMNTEAFF,.,TRBJ1-1,once,TRBV5-4
TGTGCCAGCAGTGACGGACAGGGTATACACACCATATATTTT,CASSDGQGIHTIYF,TRBD1,TRBJ1-3,many,TRBV6-1
TGTGCCAGCAGCTTAGTGAGGTCAGCCGGCTATAATTCACCCCTCCACTTT,CASSLVRSAGYNSPLHF,.,TRBJ1-6,.,TRBV7-9
TGCGCCAGCAGCTCGGACGGTGGCTACACCTTC,CASSSDGGYTF,.,TRBJ1-2,.,TRBV5-1
TGTGCCAGCAGCCTCGGGCCAGCCGCCAGCCAGCCCCAGCATTTT,CASSLGPAASQPQHF,.,TRBJ1-5,.,TRBV7-2
TGTGCCAGCAGCTTAGAGGTGACGGGTTACAATGAGCAGTTCTTC,CASSLEVTGYNEQFF,.,TRBJ2-1,.,TRBV7-2
TGTGCCAGCAGTTACATAACAGGGGGGAAAAAGACCCAGTACTTC,CASSYITGGKKTQYF,TRBD1,TRBJ2-5,.,TRBV6-2/TRBV6-3
TGTGCCAGCAGCTTCCGGCAGAACCAAGAGACCCAGTACTTC,CASSFRQNQETQYF,.,TRBJ2-5,.,TRBV7-9
TGCGCCAGCAGACCCATAGCGGGAGGGGTTAATGAGCAGTTCTTC,CASRPIAGGVNEQFF,TRBD2,TRBJ2-1,.,TRBV5-1
TGTGCCAGCAGTATAGGACAGGGCCTCTACGAGCAGTACTTC,CASSIGQGLYEQYF,TRBD1,TRBJ2-7,many,TRBV2
TGTGCCAGTAGTATTCCTCGGGGAAGTCAGCCCCAGCATTTT,CASSIPRGSQPQHF,.,TRBJ1-5,.,TRBV19
TGTGCCAGCAGCTTAGCTGGGGCTACGAACACCGGGGAGCTGTTTTTT,CASSLAGATNTGELFF,.,TRBJ2-2,.,TRBV7-8
TGCGCCAGCAGCTCCGACAGTCCCAACTATGGCTACACCTTC,CASSSDSPNYGYTF,.,TRBJ1-2,.,TRBV5-1
TGTGCCAGCAGTTCGGGACAGACTATCTACAATGAGCAGTTCTTC,CASSSGQTIYNEQFF,TRBD1,TRBJ2-1,many,TRBV12-3/TRBV12-4
TGTGCCAGCAGCCCCCAGGGAGCTGATGGCTACACCTTC,CASSPQGADGYTF,.,TRBJ1-2,.,TRBV7-2
TGTGCCACCAGTGATGGGGGGGTTTCAAATGAGCAGTTCTTC,CATSDGGVSNEQFF,TRBD2,TRBJ2-1,.,TRBV24-1
TGTGCCAGCAGCTTAGAAACGCAGGGAGCAGATACGCAGTATTTT,CASSLETQGADTQYF,.,TRBJ2-3,medium-sized,TRBV11-2
TGTGCCAGCAGTGAAATCTGGGGCCAAGAGACCCAGTACTTC,CASSEIWGQETQYF,.,TRBJ2-5,many,TRBV6-1
TGTGCCAGCAGCTTCCGGGGGGGGGAAGAGACCCAGTACTTC,CASSFRGGEETQYF,TRBD2,TRBJ2-5,.,TRBV7-3
TGTGCCAGCAGTGCCTCTGGGACCCAGTACTTC,CASSASGTQYF,.,TRBJ2-5,few,TRBV2
TGCAGTGCTAGATCGGGGGCCCTTAGCTCTGGAAACACCATATATTTT,CSARSGALSSGNTIYF,.,TRBJ1-3,.,TRBV20-1
TGTGCCAGCAGCACGGGACAGGGTCTTACAGATACGCAGTATTTT,CASSTGQGLTDTQYF,TRBD1,TRBJ2-3,.,TRBV7-9
TGCAGCGCTGTATCCCCCGACGGCTCTGGGGCCAACGTCCTGACTTTC,CSAVSPDGSGANVLTF,.,TRBJ2-6,.,TRBV29-1
TGTGCCAGCAGCTTAGGGACTAGGGGCAATGAGCAGTTCTTC,CASSLGTRGNEQFF,TRBD2,TRBJ2-1,.,TRBV12-3/TRBV12-4